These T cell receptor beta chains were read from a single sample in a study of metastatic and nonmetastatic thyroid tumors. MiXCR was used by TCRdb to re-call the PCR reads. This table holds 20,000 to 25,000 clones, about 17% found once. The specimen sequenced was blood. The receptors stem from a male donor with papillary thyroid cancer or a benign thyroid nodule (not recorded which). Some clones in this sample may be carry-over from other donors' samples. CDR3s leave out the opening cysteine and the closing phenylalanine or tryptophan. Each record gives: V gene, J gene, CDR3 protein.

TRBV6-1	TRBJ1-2	ASLRGDGYT
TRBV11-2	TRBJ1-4	ASSQQSQGFGEKLF
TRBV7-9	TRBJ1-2	ASSWGDYGYT
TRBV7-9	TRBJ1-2	TTGTGLGYT
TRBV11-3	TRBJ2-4	ASSPPTLAKNIQY
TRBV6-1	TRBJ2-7	ANSPRWGDEQY
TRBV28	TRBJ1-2	ASSDEEDGYT
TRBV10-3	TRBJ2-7	AISGGDYEHY
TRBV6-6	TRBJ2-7	ASNPPRGIAGDPSWLEQY
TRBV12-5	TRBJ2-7	ASGLEDISYEQY
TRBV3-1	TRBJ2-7	ASSPGGYEQY
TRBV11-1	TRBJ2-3	ASSLLQGPFTDTQY
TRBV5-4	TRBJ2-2	ASSLAGGLAGTGELF
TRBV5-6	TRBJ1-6	ASSVLGTGTSPLH
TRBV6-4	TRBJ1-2	ASSSRQGAAYGYT
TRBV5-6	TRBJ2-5	ASSFRGPETQY
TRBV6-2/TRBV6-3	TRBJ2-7	ASSLLRSYEQY
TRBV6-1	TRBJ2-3	ASRSGGTDTQY
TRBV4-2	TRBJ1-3	ASSFGLGNTIY
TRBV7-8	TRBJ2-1	ASSPHNTPGNEQF
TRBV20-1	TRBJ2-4	SARDSDRSDIQY
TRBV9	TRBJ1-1	ASSVRLNTEAF
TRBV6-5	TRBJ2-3	ASSYASTDTQY
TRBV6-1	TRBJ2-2	ASHEGGFGAGELF
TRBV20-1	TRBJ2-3	SARKRLADTQY
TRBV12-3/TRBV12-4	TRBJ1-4	ASSEVRGATNEKLF
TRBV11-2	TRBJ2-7	AGSLRVAGFGYEQY
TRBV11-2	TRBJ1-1	ASSSDRGANTEAF
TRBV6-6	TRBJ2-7	ASSYFGQSYEQY